Sequencing of this T cell receptor beta chain was carried out in a study of T cells in Graves' hyperthyroidism and ophthalmopathy. The length of the CDR3 is 14 residues. Trimming removed 3 bases from V and 1 base from J, with 9 bases in between. The investigators amplified TCR beta CDR3 regions from RNA transcripts. The HTBI set primed first-round TCR CDR3 RT-PCR. TCRdb re-derived calls from the multiplex PCR reads in MiXCR, one entry per CDR3 protein. This sample has some 270,000 distinct CDR3 sequences; roughly 15% occur once, and the top ten carry roughly 7.7%. The TCR sequence derives from a woman aged 40 to 50 with Graves' hyperthyroidism. The chain combines TRBV12-3 or TRBV12-4 with TRBJ1-1; D is unresolved. What was sequenced was blood. Written as DNA, the CDR3 is TGTGCCAGCAGTTTCGGACGGAAGAACACTGAAGCTTTCTTT. It translates to CASSFGRKNTEAFF.